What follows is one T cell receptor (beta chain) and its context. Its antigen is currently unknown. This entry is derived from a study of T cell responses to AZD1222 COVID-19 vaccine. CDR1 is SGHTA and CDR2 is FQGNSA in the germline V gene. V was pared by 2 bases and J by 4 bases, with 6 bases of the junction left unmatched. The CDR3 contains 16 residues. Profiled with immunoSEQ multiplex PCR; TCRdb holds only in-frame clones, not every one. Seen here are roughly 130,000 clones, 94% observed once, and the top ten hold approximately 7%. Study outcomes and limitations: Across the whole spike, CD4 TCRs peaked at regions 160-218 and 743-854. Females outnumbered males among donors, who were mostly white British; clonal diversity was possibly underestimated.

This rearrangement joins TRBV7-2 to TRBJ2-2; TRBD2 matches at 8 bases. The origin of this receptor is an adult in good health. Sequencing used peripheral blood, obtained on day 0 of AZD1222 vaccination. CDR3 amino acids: CASSLISGTATGELFF. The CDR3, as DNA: TGTGCCAGCAGCTTAATTAGCGGGACTGCCACCGGGGAGCTGTTTTTT.